This entry describes one T cell receptor beta chain. Its antigen is not identified. This CDR3 has 15 amino acids. Per germline, CDR1 LNHNV and CDR2 YYDKDF (reference sequence). After removal of 4 bases from V and 9 bases from J, the junction contained 10 bases not matched to a gene. The record originates from a study of shared clonotypes between healthy human individuals. Findings and limits, study-wide: Compared with memory subsets, naive subsets generally had larger estimated richness.

Naive CD8 cells lacked CD45RO and underwent positive selection for CCR7, leaving out terminally differentiated effector memory CD45RA+ cells. Recent vaccinations or acute infections were absent in the healthy HIV-negative adult donors. The data were produced by immunoSEQ multiplex PCR, yet TCRdb's version contains in-frame clones alone and is incomplete. This sample has around 2.1 million clones, with 85% to 95% found just once. The chain joins TRBV15 to TRBJ2-1; 9 nucleotides align to TRBD2. This receptor was taken from a man between 18 and 35 years old in good health. Some clones in this sample may be carry-over from other donors' samples. The sample consisted of naive CD8+ T cells from PBMCs. The CDR3, as DNA: TGTGCCACCAGCAACGGACTAGCGCTTACCTTTGAGCAGTTCTTC. It encodes CATSNGLALTFEQFF.